The 18 T cell receptor beta chains in this list originate from one sample, sequenced in a study of Ad26.COV2.S vaccination and SARS-CoV-2 variants. Treatment of the sample: over 15 received Ad26.COV2.S at low or high dose, single or two shots; five or six received placebo; per-sample allocation not given. It was on day 63 after the first vaccine or placebo injection that samples were taken. Generated by immunoSEQ multiplex PCR, the TCRdb table keeps only in-frame clones and is missing some. The sample shows about 250,000 clones, roughly 87% of them seen only once. The specimen comprised peripheral blood, sampled in a trial of Ad26.COV2.S vaccine versus placebo. The receptors come from a person aged 18-60 years who received the Ad26.COV2.S COVID-19 vaccine or a placebo.

The chain links TRBV5-6 to TRBJ1-2; perhaps TRBD1 as D (5 bases). This CDR3 region has 14 residues. Germline V gene lookup returns CDR1 SGHDT and CDR2 YYEEEE. Trimming removed 4 bases at V and 1 base at J, with 11 bases between. CDR3 loop: CASSRKGLNYGYTF. The CDR3 DNA sequence: TGTGCCAGCAGCCGTAAGGGACTTAACTATGGCTACACCTTC.

The chain is built from TRBV18 and TRBJ1-2, with D uncertain. The CDR3 totals 14 residues. Trimming took 4 bases from V and 2 from J, leaving 11 bases between them. Germline V lookup: CDR1 KGHSH, CDR2 LQKENI. In DNA, the CDR3 is TGTGCCAGCTCACTCGTCAGCGACAACTATGGCTACACCTTC. It yields the protein CASSLVSDNYGYTF. Combining the CDR3 with reference TRBV18 and TRBJ1-2 gives the whole variable domain NAGVMQNPRHLVRRRGQEARLRCSPMKGHSHVYWYRQLPEEGLKFMVYLQKENIIDESGMPKERFSAEFPKEGPSILRIQQVVRGDSAAYFCASSLVSDNYGYTFGSGTRLTVV.

V gene TRBV7-8 combines with J gene TRBJ2-7; no clear D. There are 13 residues in the CDR3. CDR1 is SGHVS, CDR2 FQNEAQ, per germline. Trimming took 2 bases from V and 6 from J, leaving 11 bases between them. CDR3 nucleotides: TGTGCCAGCAGCTTAAAGGGAACGGGCGAGCAGTACGTC. Translating gives CASSLKGTGEQYV.

The rearrangement uses TRBV27 and TRBJ2-1, with D tentatively TRBD1 (5 bases). Germline loops: CDR1 MNHEY, CDR2 SMNVEV (reference sequence). V was trimmed by 7 bases and J by 7 bases, leaving 17 bases between them. This CDR3 comprises 14 residues. The CDR3 sequence: CASKFGRGGNEQFF. DNA for the CDR3: TGTGCCAGCAAATTCGGTAGGGGTGGGAATGAGCAGTTCTTC.

This clone appeared a single time. V gene TRBV7-2 combines with J gene TRBJ2-7; either TRBD1 or TRBD2 may supply D (5 bases each). Deletions cut 1 base from V and 3 bases from J, with 13 bases between. Germline CDR1 and CDR2: SGHTA and FQGNSA. The CDR3 consists of 15 residues. The CDR3 reads CASSLGAGSHYEQYF. CDR3 bases: TGTGCCAGCAGCTTAGGGGCAGGGAGTCACTACGAGCAGTACTTC.

The chain uses TRBV5-1 and TRBJ1-2; tentatively, D is TRBD1 (6 bases). Germline V gives CDR1 SGHRS, CDR2 YFSETQ. The CDR3 has 15 amino acids. Trimming pared 1 base from V and 8 bases from J, leaving 18 bases between. CDR3 bases: TGCGCCAGCAGCTTGCAGGGGCCTCAGCCCGGCGGCTACACCTTC. Its translation: CASSLQGPQPGGYTF. Full variable domain (outside the CDR3, taken from reference TRBV5-1 and TRBJ1-2): KAGVTQTPRYLIKTRGQQVTLSCSPISGHRSVSWYQQTPGQGLQFLFEYFSETQRNKGNFPGRFSGRQFSNSRSEMNVSTLELGDSALYLCASSLQGPQPGGYTFGSGTRLTVV.

The chain combines TRBV12-3 or TRBV12-4 with TRBJ1-2; 9 bases are shared with TRBD1. The CDR3 extends over 13 amino acids. With V trimmed by 7 bases and J by 8 bases, 8 bases remained unmatched. CDR3 in DNA: TGTGCCAGCACCACACAGGGGGCTGGGGGCTACACCTTC. The encoded protein is CASTTQGAGGYTF.

In this sample, this clone turned up a few times. V usage is TRBV6-2 or TRBV6-3 and J usage is TRBJ1-1; unclear D gene. Trimming removed 4 bases at V and 0 bases at J, with 12 bases between. CDR1 is MNHEY and CDR2 is SVGEGT in the germline V gene. This CDR3 has 15 amino acids. The CDR3, as DNA: TGTGCCAGCAGTTCCCCCTGGGAGATGAACACTGAAGCTTTCTTT. Residues: CASSSPWEMNTEAFF.

The rearrangement uses TRBV5-4 and TRBJ1-2; 9 nucleotides line up with TRBD1. The J segment lost 5 bases and the V segment lost 4 bases, leaving 9 bases of the junction unmatched. CDR1 and CDR2 (germline): SGHNT, YYREEE (reference sequence). The CDR3 covers 15 residues. The CDR3 DNA sequence: TGTGCCAGCAGCGACCGGGACAGGGACCGGTATGGCTACACCTTC. The encoded protein is CASSDRDRDRYGYTF.

The CDR3 coding sequence is TGTGCCAGCAGCTCAAGAGATTACGAGCAGTACGTC. This gives the protein CASSSRDYEQYV. The gene calls are TRBV5-5 and TRBJ2-7; D uncertain. V was trimmed by 3 bases and J by 4 bases, leaving 8 bases between them. Germline V gene data show CDR1 as SGHKS and CDR2 as YYEKEE (reference sequence). This CDR3 contains 12 residues.

The chain has TRBV18 and TRBJ2-7, with D possibly matching TRBD2 (6 bases). CDR1 KGHSH and CDR2 LQKENI come from the germline V gene. The CDR3 has 14 residues. V lost 3 bases to trimming and J lost 5 bases, with 14 bases between them. Here the CDR3 DNA reads TGTGCCAGCTCACCCCTTGGCCGCGGGAACGAGCAGTACTTC. This translates into CASSPLGRGNEQYF.

The rearrangement uses TRBV11-2 and TRBJ1-1; weak D call: TRBD1 (5 bases). Trimming removed 3 bases at V and 7 bases at J, with 12 bases between. This CDR3 is 13 amino acids long. CDR1 and CDR2 (germline): SGHAT, FQNNGV. The CDR3 reads CASSFNGGDEAFF. CDR3 in DNA: TGTGCCAGCAGCTTTAATGGGGGAGATGAAGCTTTCTTT.

This sequence joins TRBV7-2 and TRBJ2-3; 13 nucleotides agree with TRBD2. In germline, CDR1 is SGHTA, CDR2 FQGNSA. CDR3 length equals 16 residues. J lost 2 bases, V lost 5 bases, and 4 bases had no gene match. The CDR3 sequence: CASSRGLAGVTDTQYF. The DNA of the CDR3 is TGTGCCAGCAGCCGCGGACTAGCGGGAGTCACAGATACGCAGTATTTT.

This clone was recorded many times. The rearrangement links TRBV7-9 to TRBJ1-4; D is undetermined. Germline V gene data show CDR1 as SEHNR and CDR2 as FQNEAQ (reference sequence). The CDR3 consists of 14 residues. V lost 3 bases, J lost 5 bases, and 10 bases lay in between. In nucleotides, the CDR3 is TGTGCCAGCAGCTTCTCCCTTGGGAATGAAAAACTGTTTTTT. This gives the protein CASSFSLGNEKLFF.

The DNA of the CDR3 is TGCGCCAGCAGTAGAAATGGGGGGCCTGGTGAAAAACTGTTTTTT. Protein product: CASSRNGGPGEKLFF. The V and J genes are TRBV4-3 and TRBJ1-4, with a possible D match to TRBD1 (6 bases). This CDR3 has 15 amino acids. Looked up from germline, CDR1 is LGHNA and CDR2 is YSLEER. Trimming left V 6 bases short and J 7 bases short, with 18 bases between.

The gene calls are TRBV27 and TRBJ1-6, with D possibly matching TRBD1 (6 bases). Trimming removed 2 bases at V and 6 bases at J, with 11 bases between. The CDR3 sequence is 15 residues long. CDR1 is MNHEY, CDR2 SMNVEV, per germline (reference sequence). For the CDR3, the DNA is TGTGCCAGCAGTTTAGGGGGGGCCCCTAATTCACCCCTCCACTTT. Encoded protein: CASSLGGAPNSPLHF.

The rearrangement links TRBV24-1 to TRBJ2-3, with D uncertain. Trimming cost V 5 bases and J 0 bases, with 5 bases left between them. The CDR3 covers 13 residues. Germline CDR1 and CDR2: KGHDR and SFDVKD. CDR3 protein: CATSVSSTDTQYF. DNA for the CDR3: TGTGCCACCAGTGTATCCAGCACAGATACGCAGTATTTT.

V usage is TRBV11-2 and J usage is TRBJ2-3, with 7 positions matching TRBD2. After removal of 7 bases from V and 3 bases from J, the junction contained 10 bases not matched to a gene. Germline V gene data show CDR1 as SGHAT and CDR2 as FQNNGV. This CDR3 region has 15 residues. The DNA for the CDR3 is TGTGCCAGCAAGCTTTTATCGGGGGGTACAGATACGCAGTATTTT. It specifies CASKLLSGGTDTQYF.